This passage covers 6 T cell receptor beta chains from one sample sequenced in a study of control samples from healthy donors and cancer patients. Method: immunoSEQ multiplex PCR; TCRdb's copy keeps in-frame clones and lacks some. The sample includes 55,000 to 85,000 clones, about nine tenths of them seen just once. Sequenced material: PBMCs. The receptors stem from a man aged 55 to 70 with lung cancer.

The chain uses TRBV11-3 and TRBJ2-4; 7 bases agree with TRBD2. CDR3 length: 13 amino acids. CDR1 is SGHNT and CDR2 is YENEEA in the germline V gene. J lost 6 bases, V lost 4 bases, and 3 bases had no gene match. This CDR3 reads CASSSAGRNIQYF. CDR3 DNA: TGTGCCAGCAGCTCAGCGGGGAGAAACATTCAGTACTTC. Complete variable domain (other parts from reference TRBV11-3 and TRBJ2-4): EAGVVQSPRYKIIEKKQPVAFWCNPISGHNTLYWYLQNLGQGPELLIRYENEEAVDDSQLPKDRFSAERLKGVDSTLKIQPAELGDSAVYLCASSSAGRNIQYFGAGTRLSVL.

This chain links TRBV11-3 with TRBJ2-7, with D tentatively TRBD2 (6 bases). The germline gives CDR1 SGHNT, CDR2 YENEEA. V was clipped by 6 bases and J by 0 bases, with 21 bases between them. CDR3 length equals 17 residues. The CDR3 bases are TGTGCCAGCAGGGGGTGGGACTCGTCCCTCCGCTCCTACGAGCAGTACGTC. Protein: CASRGWDSSLRSYEQYV.

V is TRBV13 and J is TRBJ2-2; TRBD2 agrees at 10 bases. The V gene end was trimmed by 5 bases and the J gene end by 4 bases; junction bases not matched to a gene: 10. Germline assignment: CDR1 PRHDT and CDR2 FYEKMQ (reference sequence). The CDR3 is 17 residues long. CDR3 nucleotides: TGTGCCAGCAGCCCGAGGAGCGGGGGGGCCGGCACCGGGGAGCTGTTTTTT. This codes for CASSPRSGGAGTGELFF.

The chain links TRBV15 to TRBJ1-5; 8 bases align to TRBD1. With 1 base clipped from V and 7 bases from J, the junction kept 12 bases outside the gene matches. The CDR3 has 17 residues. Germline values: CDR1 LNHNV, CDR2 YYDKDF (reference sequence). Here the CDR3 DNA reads TGTGCCACCAGCAGAGCCCGAAAAGACAGGGGCGGGCAGCCCCAGCATTTT. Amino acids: CATSRARKDRGGQPQHF.

CDR3 bases: TGTGCCTGGTCGGCGGGGGCGAACACCGGGGAGCTGTTTTTT. Its protein is CAWSAGANTGELFF. The chain recombines TRBV30 with TRBJ2-2; 7 positions match TRBD2. The CDR3 length is 14 residues. CDR1 and CDR2 (germline): GTSNPN, SVGIG (reference sequence). V shed 5 bases and J 0 bases; nucleotides not matched to a gene: 3.

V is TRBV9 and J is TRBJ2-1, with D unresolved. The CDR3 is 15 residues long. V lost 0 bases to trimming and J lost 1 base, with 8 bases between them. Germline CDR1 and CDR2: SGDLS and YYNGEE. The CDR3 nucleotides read TGTGCCAGCAGCGTAGAAGGGCAGTCCTACAATGAGCAGTTCTTC. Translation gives CASSVEGQSYNEQFF.